These 21 T cell receptor beta chains were sequenced from one sample in a study of identifying expanded T cells in peripheral blood (dated by TCRdb to between 2018 and 2021). The library was made by the immunoSEQ multiplex PCR assay. Drawn from immuneACCESS, this table holds only the in-frame rearrangements with V and J called that TCRdb kept. Clones are partly lost; checked studies trace under half to an unresolved V gene and leave the rest unexplained. The sample table shows 95,000 to 100,000 clones, and 70% to 90% are seen once. The ten largest clones take up approximately 18% of the sample. The source material was blood. All receptors derive from a person aged 18 to 69 in good health.

This chain uses TRBV11-3 with TRBJ1-1; tentative D call: TRBD1 (6 bases). There are 15 residues in the CDR3. Trimming shortened V by 5 bases and J by 5 bases, and 18 bases separated the two germline ends. Germline V gene lookup returns CDR1 SGHNT and CDR2 YENEEA. The CDR3 reads CASSPRGREDTEAFF. The CDR3 nucleotides are TGTGCCAGCAGCCCCAGGGGACGTGAGGATACTGAAGCTTTCTTT.

This sequence joins TRBV6-5 and TRBJ2-1, with 7 bases fitting TRBD2. The J segment lost 7 bases and the V segment lost 4 bases, leaving 13 bases of the junction unmatched. Germline loops: CDR1 MNHEY, CDR2 SVGAGI. The CDR3 loop spans 16 amino acids. The CDR3 is CASSWGLADQENEQFF. DNA of the CDR3: TGTGCCAGCAGTTGGGGTCTAGCGGACCAAGAAAATGAGCAGTTCTTC.

This chain joins TRBV27 and TRBJ2-2; D perhaps matches TRBD1 (6 bases). The CDR3 runs to 17 residues. V lost 4 bases to trimming and J lost 1 base, with 16 bases between them. Germline assignment: CDR1 MNHEY and CDR2 SMNVEV (reference sequence). CDR3 DNA: TGTGCCAGCAGTTCCGAACAGGGCTGGGGGAACACCGGGGAGCTGTTTTTT. Its translation is CASSSEQGWGNTGELFF.

This clone was recorded once. V is TRBV27 and J is TRBJ1-6, with D maybe TRBD1 (5 bases). This CDR3 spans 16 amino acids. The ends were cut back, 6 bases at V and 6 bases at J, with 18 bases in the middle. Germline assignment: CDR1 MNHEY and CDR2 SMNVEV (reference sequence). The chain's CDR3 is CASRFAGAGLNSPLHF. The CDR3 coding sequence is TGTGCCAGCAGGTTCGCCGGAGCGGGGCTTAATTCACCCCTCCACTTT.

The genes are TRBV19 and TRBJ2-6, with 9 positions matching TRBD1. CDR1 and CDR2 (germline): LNHDA, SQIVND (reference sequence). V lost 6 bases and J lost 1; bases outside the gene matches: 10. The CDR3 sequence is 18 residues long. CDR3 protein: CASRDPGQGISGANVLTF. The DNA of the CDR3 is TGTGCCAGTAGAGATCCGGGACAGGGAATTTCTGGGGCCAACGTCCTGACTTTC.

The CDR3 DNA sequence: TGTGCCAGCAGCGGGGGGACAGGGGGGAATCAGCCCCAGCATTTT. This encodes CASSGGTGGNQPQHF. J is TRBJ1-5 and V is TRBV2, with TRBD1 matching over 11 bases. V was pared by 6 bases and J by 4 bases, with 5 bases of the junction left unmatched. Germline V gene sequence: CDR1 SNHLY, CDR2 FYNNEI. The length of the CDR3 is 15 residues.

This clone was seen just once. The rearrangement uses TRBV5-4 and TRBJ2-7; 12 positions match TRBD1. V shed 4 bases, J shed 3 bases, and the junction held 8 bases outside the gene matches. The CDR3 spans 16 residues. Germline CDR1 SGHNT, CDR2 YYREEE (reference sequence). CDR3 coding DNA: TGTGCCAGCAGCCCCGGGACAGGGGGCTCGGGCTACGAGCAGTACTTC. Translating gives CASSPGTGGSGYEQYF.

The chain employs TRBV6-5 and TRBJ2-7; the D call may be TRBD1 or TRBD2 (5 bases each). The ends were cut back, 5 bases at V and 6 bases at J, with 20 bases in the middle. CDR1 is MNHEY and CDR2 is SVGAGI in the germline V gene. This CDR3 is built from 15 residues. The CDR3 protein is CASSQPGASRAEQYF. The CDR3 DNA reads TGTGCCAGCAGTCAACCCGGGGCTTCCCGCGCCGAGCAGTACTTC.

The gene calls are TRBV19 and TRBJ1-5, with D uncertain. Trimming stripped 5 bases from V and 3 bases from J, with 14 bases between. CDR1 is LNHDA, CDR2 SQIVND, per germline (reference sequence). The CDR3 contains 15 residues. DNA for the CDR3: TGTGCCAGTAGTTTGGAAGTTGGATACAATCAGCCCCAGCATTTT. This translates into CASSLEVGYNQPQHF.

The chain joins TRBV15 to TRBJ2-5; possible D gene TRBD1, 6 bases. CDR1 is LNHNV and CDR2 is YYDKDF in the germline V gene (reference sequence). V dropped 5 bases and J dropped 1 base, with 8 bases sitting between them. The CDR3 is 13 residues long. For the CDR3, the DNA is TGTGCCACCAGCTGGGACACCCAAGAGACCCAGTACTTC. It encodes CATSWDTQETQYF. Full variable domain (remainder filled in from reference TRBV15 and TRBJ2-5): DAMVIQNPRYQVTQFGKPVTLSCSQTLNHNVMYWYQQKSSQAPKLLFHYYDKDFNNEADTPDNFQSRRPNTSFCFLDIRSPGLGDTAMYLCATSWDTQETQYFGPGTRLLVL.

V and J are TRBV5-6 and TRBJ2-5; D is tentatively TRBD1 or TRBD2 (6 bases each). The CDR3 loop spans 13 amino acids. The germline gives CDR1 SGHDT, CDR2 YYEEEE. The V gene lost 4 bases and the J gene lost 4 bases, with 11 bases spanning the gap. In nucleotides, the CDR3 is TGTGCCAGCAGCCGGAGGGGGTCAGAGACCCAGTACTTC. Translated: CASSRRGSETQYF.

This chain connects TRBV7-9 to TRBJ1-1; D perhaps matches TRBD1 (5 bases). V was cut by 5 bases and J by 0 bases, with 19 bases left in between. CDR3 length: 17 amino acids. Germline V gene lookup returns CDR1 SEHNR and CDR2 FQNEAQ (reference sequence). The CDR3 loop reads CASSPTTEGYMNTEAFF. The CDR3 DNA follows: TGTGCCAGCAGCCCTACAACCGAGGGGTACATGAACACTGAAGCTTTCTTT.

This rearrangement joins TRBV15 to TRBJ1-1, with a tentative D call TRBD1 (5 bases). V lost 1 base and J 5 bases, leaving 11 bases between the germline ends. CDR3 length: 14 residues. Germline V gene lookup returns CDR1 LNHNV and CDR2 YYDKDF (reference sequence). CDR3 loop: CATSRGGFETEAFF. The DNA of the CDR3 is TGTGCCACCAGCAGAGGGGGGTTTGAGACTGAAGCTTTCTTT.

This chain links TRBV4-3 with TRBJ2-2, with D tentatively TRBD1 (7 bases). This CDR3 comprises 18 residues. Trimming stripped 0 bases from V and 4 bases from J, with 18 bases between. Looked up from germline, CDR1 is LGHNA and CDR2 is YSLEER. The CDR3 DNA reads as TGCGCCAGCAGCCAAGATCGGGGGACAGCAGACGTCACCGGGGAGCTGTTTTTT. This sequence encodes CASSQDRGTADVTGELFF.

The chain links TRBV15 to TRBJ2-7; D gene uncertain. This CDR3 has 17 residues. V was clipped by 1 base and J by 2 bases, with 18 bases between them. CDR1 is LNHNV, CDR2 YYDKDF, per germline (reference sequence). CDR3: CATSRGILRDGAYEQYF. In DNA, the CDR3 is TGTGCCACCAGCAGAGGGATTTTACGCGACGGCGCCTACGAGCAGTACTTC.

The gene calls are TRBV9 and TRBJ2-7; 9 bases agree with TRBD1. This CDR3 has 13 residues. The germline V gene has CDR1 SGDLS and CDR2 YYNGEE. V gave up 8 bases and J gave up 10 bases; unmatched junction bases: 13. In DNA, the CDR3 is TGTGCCAGTGGGACAGGGAGCTCCTACGGCCAGTACTTC. Translated, it gives CASGTGSSYGQYF.

The chain uses TRBV9 and TRBJ1-2; D is ambiguous. The germline V and J ends were trimmed by 8 bases and 2 bases, with 16 bases remaining between them. Per germline, CDR1 SGDLS and CDR2 YYNGEE. CDR3 length: 14 amino acids. The CDR3 sequence is CASAPGVANYGYTF. CDR3 nucleotide sequence: TGTGCCAGTGCTCCCGGGGTGGCGAACTATGGCTACACCTTC.

The chain uses TRBV6-5 and TRBJ2-7, with 8 bases identical to TRBD2. This CDR3 comprises 15 residues. V was pared by 4 bases and J by 6 bases, with 11 bases of the junction left unmatched. Per germline, CDR1 MNHEY and CDR2 SVGAGI. CDR3 DNA sequence: TGTGCCAGCAGTTCGATACCGCGGGGGGAAGGCGAGCAGTACTTC. Amino acids: CASSSIPRGEGEQYF.

The CDR3 loop is CAIRQGGDEQYF. The CDR3 DNA reads TGTGCCATTAGACAGGGGGGCGACGAGCAGTACTTC. The chain has TRBV10-3 and TRBJ2-7, with 9 bases fitting TRBD1. The CDR3 has 12 residues. After removal of 9 bases from V and 5 bases from J, the junction contained 5 bases not matched to a gene. Germline V gives CDR1 ENHRY, CDR2 SYGVKD.

This chain uses TRBV6-4 with TRBJ2-3; possibly TRBD2 for D (6 bases). The germline CDR1 and CDR2 sequences are MRHNA and SNTAGT. The CDR3 has 15 residues. Trimming shortened V by 4 bases and J by 4 bases, and 15 bases separated the two germline ends. CDR3 DNA sequence: TGTGCCAGCAGTGCGAGTAGCGGATCATCAGATACGCAGTATTTT. Protein sequence: CASSASSGSSDTQYF.

As concerns this clone: This sample also contains other DNA sequences that code for the same CDR3. The chain carries TRBV6-5 and TRBJ1-2, with unresolved D. The CDR3 has 11 residues. V shed 0 bases and J shed 4 bases, with 0 bases lying between them. Germline-derived CDR1 and CDR2 are MNHEY and SVGAGI. The CDR3 sequence: CASSYSYGYTF. The CDR3 DNA is TGTGCCAGCAGTTACTCCTATGGCTACACCTTC.